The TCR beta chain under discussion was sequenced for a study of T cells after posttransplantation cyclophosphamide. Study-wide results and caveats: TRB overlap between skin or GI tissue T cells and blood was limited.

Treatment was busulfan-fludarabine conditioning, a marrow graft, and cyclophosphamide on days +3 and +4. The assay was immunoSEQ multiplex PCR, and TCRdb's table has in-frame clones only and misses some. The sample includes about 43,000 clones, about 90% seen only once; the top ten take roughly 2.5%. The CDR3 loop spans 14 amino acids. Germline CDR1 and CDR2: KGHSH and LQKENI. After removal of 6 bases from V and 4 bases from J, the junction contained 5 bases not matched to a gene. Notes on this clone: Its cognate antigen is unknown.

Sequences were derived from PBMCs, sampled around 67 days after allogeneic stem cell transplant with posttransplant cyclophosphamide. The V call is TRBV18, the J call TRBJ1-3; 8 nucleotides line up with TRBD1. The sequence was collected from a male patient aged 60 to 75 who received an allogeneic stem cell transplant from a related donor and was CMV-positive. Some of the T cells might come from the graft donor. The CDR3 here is CASSWTGTGNTIYF. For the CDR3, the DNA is TGTGCCAGCTCCTGGACAGGGACAGGAAACACCATATATTTT.